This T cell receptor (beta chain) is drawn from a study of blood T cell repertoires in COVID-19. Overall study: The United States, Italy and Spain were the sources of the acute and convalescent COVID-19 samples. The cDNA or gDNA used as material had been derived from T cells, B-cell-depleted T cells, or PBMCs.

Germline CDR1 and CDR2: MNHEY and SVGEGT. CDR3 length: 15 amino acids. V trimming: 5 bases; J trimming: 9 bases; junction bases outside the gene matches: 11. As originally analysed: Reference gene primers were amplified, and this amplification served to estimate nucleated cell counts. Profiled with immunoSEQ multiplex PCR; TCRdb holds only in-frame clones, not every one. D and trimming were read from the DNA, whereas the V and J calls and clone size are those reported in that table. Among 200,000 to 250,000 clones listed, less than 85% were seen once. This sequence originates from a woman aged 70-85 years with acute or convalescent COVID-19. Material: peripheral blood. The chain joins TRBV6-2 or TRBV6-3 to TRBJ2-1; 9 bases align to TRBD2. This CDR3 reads CASSKAGTSKTEQFF. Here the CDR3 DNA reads TGTGCCAGCAGTAAAGCCGGGACTAGCAAGACTGAGCAGTTCTTC.